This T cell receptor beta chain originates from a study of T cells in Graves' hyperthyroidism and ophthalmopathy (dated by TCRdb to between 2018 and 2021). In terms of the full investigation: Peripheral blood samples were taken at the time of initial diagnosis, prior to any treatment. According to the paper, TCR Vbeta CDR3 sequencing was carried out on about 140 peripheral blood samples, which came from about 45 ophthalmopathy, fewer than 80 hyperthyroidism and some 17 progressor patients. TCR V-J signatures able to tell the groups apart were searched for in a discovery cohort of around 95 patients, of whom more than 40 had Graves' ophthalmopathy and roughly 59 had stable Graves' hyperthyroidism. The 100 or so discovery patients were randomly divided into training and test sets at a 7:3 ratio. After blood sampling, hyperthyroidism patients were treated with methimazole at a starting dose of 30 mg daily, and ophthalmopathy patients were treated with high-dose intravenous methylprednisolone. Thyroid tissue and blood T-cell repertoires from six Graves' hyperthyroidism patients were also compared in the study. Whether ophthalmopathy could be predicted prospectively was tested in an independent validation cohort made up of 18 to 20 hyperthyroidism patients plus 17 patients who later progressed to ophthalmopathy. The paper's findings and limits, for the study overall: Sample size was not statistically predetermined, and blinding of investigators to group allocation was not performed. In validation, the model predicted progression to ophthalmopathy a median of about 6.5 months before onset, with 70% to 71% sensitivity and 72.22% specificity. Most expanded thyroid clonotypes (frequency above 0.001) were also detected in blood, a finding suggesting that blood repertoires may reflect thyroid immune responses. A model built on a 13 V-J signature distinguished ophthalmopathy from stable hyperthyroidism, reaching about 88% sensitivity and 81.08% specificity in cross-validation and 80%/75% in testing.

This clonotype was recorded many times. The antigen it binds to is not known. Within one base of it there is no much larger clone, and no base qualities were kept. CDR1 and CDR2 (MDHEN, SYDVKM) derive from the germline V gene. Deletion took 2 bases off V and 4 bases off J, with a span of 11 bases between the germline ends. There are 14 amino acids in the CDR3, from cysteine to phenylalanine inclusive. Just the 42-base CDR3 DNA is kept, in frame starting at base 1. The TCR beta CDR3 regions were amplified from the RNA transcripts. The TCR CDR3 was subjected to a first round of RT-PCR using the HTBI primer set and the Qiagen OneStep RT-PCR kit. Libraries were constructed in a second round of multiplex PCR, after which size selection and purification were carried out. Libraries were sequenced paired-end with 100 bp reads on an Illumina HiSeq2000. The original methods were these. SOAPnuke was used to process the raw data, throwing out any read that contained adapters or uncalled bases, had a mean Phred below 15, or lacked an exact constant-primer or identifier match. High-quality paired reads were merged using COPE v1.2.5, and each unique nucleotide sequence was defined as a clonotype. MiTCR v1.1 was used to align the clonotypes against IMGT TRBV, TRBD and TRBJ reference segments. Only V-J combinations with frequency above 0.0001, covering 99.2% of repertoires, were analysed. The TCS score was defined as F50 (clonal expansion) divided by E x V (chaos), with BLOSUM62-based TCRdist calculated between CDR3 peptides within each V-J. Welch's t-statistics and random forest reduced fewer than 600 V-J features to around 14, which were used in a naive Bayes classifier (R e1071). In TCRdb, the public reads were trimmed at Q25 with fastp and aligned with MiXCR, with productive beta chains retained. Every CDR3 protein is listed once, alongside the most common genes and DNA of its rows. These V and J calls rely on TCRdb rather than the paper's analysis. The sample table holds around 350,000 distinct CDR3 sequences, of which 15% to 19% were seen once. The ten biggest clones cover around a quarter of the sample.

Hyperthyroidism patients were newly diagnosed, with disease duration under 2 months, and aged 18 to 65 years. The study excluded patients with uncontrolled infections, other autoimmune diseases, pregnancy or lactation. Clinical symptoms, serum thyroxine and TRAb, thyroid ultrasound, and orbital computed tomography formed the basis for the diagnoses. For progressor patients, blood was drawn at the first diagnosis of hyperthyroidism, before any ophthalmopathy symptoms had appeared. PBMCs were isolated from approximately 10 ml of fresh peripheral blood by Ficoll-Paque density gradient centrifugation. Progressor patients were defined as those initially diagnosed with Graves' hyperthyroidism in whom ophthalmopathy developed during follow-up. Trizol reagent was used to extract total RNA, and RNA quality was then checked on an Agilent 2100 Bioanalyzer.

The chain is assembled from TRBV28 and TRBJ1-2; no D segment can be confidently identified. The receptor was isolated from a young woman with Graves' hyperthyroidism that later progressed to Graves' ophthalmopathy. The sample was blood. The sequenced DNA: TGTGCCAGCAGTTTAAGCTCGGAGTTCTATGGCTACACCTTC. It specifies CASSLSSEFYGYTF.